This T cell receptor (beta chain) was sequenced for a study of cytomegalovirus exposure and HLA in healthy donors. Whole-study results and caveats: While the bulk of TCR sequences proved rare, some public TCRs turned up in many donors.

V shed 4 bases and J 9 bases; nucleotides not matched to a gene: 10. The CDR3 is 15 residues long. Germline V gives CDR1 SGHKS, CDR2 YYEKEE (reference sequence). The PCR ran on 60 Vbeta and 13 Jbeta primers. Clones were read by immunoSEQ multiplex PCR, and TCRdb kept only the in-frame ones, dropping some. The top ten hold less than 2% of the sample, which has a few hundred thousand clones, under 80% seen once. On this clone itself: Its antigen is still unknown.

This clonotype originated in a woman in her thirties in good health and CMV-seronegative. The sample taken for sequencing was PBMCs. This chain connects TRBV5-5 to TRBJ2-4, with 10 nucleotides matching TRBD1. This CDR3 is CASSLLTGGRFIQYF. Here the CDR3 DNA reads TGTGCCAGCAGCCTCCTGACAGGGGGCCGGTTCATTCAGTACTTC. Supplemented by reference TRBV5-5 and TRBJ2-4, the full variable domain reads DAGVTQSPTHLIKTRGQQVTLRCSPISGHKSVSWYQQVLGQGPQFIFQYYEKEERGRGNFPDRFSARQFPNYSSELNVNALLLGDSALYLCASSLLTGGRFIQYFGAGTRLSVL.